This T cell receptor beta chain was sequenced during a study of blood T cell repertoires in COVID-19. Trimming shortened V by 5 bases and J by 3 bases, and 23 bases separated the two germline ends. CDR1 is MNHEY, CDR2 SMNVEV, per germline (reference sequence). The CDR3 totals 17 residues. The table came from immunoSEQ multiplex PCR; TCRdb's copy has only in-frame clones and leaves some out. Of some 280,000 clones listed, 89% are singletons. Sequencing was carried out using peripheral blood. This sequence originates from a woman aged 55-70 years with acute or convalescent COVID-19. This chain uses TRBV27 with TRBJ2-7; D not certain. The CDR3 region is CASSPNPRLRTYYEQYF. CDR3 DNA sequence: TGTGCCAGCAGTCCCAACCCGAGACTGCGAACTTACTACGAGCAGTACTTC.